The present TCR beta chain was sequenced within a study of blood T cell repertoires in COVID-19. Study-wide background: PBMCs, B-cell-depleted T cells, or T cells provided the cDNA or gDNA that made up the material.

In its sample, this clone was seen a few times. The CDR3 is made up of 14 amino acids. Germline assignment: CDR1 SEHNR and CDR2 FQNEAQ (reference sequence). Between the trimmed V and J ends, which lost 5 bases and 7 bases, there was a span of 15 bases. Original handling: Reference gene primer amplification gave nucleated cell count estimates. TCRdb keeps only in-frame clones here, not all; method: immunoSEQ multiplex PCR. For V, J and clone size, that table is used; D and trimming come from the DNA. The profile shows 200,000 to 300,000 clones, 85% to 90% of them singletons. The sequenced sample consisted of peripheral blood. This rearrangement joins TRBV7-9 to TRBJ2-1; unclear D gene. The receptor comes from a woman in her forties with acute or convalescent COVID-19. CDR3 coding DNA: TGTGCCAGCAGCGCTACCCGGGTAGTTAATGAGCAGTTCTTC. This codes for CASSATRVVNEQFF. The whole variable domain, remainder taken from reference TRBV7-9 and TRBJ2-1, is DTGVSQNPRHKITKRGQNVTFRCDPISEHNRLYWYRQTLGQGPEFLTYFQNEAQLEKSRLLSDRFSAERPKGSFSTLEIQRTEQGDSAMYLCASSATRVVNEQFFGPGTRLTVL.